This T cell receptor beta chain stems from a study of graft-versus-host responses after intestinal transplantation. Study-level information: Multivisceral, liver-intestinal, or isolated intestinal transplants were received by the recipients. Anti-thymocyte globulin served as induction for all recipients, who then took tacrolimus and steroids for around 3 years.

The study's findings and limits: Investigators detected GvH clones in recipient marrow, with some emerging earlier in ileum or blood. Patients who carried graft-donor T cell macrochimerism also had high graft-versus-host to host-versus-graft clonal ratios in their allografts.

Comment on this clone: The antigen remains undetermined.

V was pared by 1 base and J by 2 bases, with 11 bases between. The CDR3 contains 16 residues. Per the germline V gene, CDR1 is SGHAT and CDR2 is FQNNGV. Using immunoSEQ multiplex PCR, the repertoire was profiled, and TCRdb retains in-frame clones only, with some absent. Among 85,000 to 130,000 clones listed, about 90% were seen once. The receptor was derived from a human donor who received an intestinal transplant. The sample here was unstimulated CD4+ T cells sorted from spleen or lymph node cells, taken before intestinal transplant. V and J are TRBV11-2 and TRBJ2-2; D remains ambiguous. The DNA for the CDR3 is TGTGCCAGCAGCTTAGGCACTACCCTCAACACCGGGGAGCTGTTTTTT. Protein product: CASSLGTTLNTGELFF.